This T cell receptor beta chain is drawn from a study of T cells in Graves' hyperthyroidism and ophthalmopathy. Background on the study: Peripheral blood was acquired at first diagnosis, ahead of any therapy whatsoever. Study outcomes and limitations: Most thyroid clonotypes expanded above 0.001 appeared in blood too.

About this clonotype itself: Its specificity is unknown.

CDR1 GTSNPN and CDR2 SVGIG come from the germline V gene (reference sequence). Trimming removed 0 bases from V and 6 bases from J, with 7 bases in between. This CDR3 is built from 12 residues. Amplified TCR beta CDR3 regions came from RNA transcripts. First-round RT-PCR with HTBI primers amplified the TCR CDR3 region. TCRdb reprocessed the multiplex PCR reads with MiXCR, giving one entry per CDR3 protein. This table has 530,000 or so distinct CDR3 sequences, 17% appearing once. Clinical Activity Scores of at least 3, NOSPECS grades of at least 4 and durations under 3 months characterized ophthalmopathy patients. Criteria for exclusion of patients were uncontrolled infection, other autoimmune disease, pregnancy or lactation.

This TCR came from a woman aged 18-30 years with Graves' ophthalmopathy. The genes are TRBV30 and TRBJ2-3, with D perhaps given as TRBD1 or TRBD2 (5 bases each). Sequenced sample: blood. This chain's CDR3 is CAWSVEGDTQYF. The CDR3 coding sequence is TGTGCCTGGAGTGTAGAGGGGGATACGCAGTATTTT.